The T cell receptor beta chain described here comes from a study of blood T cell repertoires in COVID-19. Only in-frame clones appear in the TCRdb table, and some are missing; sequencing was by immunoSEQ multiplex PCR. The sample includes tens of thousands of clones, around 82% seen only once; the top ten take roughly 5.6%. With 0 bases removed from V and 3 bases from J, the gap between germline ends came to 8 bases. The CDR3 loop spans 15 amino acids. Germline V lookup: CDR1 SGHAT, CDR2 FQNNGV. Input material: peripheral blood. This clonotype was obtained from a human donor in a cohort sampled during active COVID-19. The rearrangement links TRBV11-2 to TRBJ1-4, with D uncertain. CDR3 protein: CASSLDGRSNEKLFF. In nucleotides, the CDR3 is TGTGCCAGCAGCTTAGACGGGAGATCTAATGAAAAACTGTTTTTT.